This paragraph reports one T cell receptor (beta chain). This entry belongs to a study of blood T cell repertoires in COVID-19. The authors' processing: Using reference gene primer amplification, nucleated cell counts were estimated. Sequencing was performed with immunoSEQ multiplex PCR; in TCRdb, only in-frame clones are kept and a portion is missing. V and J calls and clone size are given by that table; D and trimming were obtained from the DNA. The repertoire holds roughly 330,000 clones, with around 87% as singletons. Participants were aged 18 to 89 years, lived in 24 US areas, and enrolled virtually. Participants were placed into cohorts based on the clinical history they reported. CDR3 length: 15 amino acids. Germline V lookup: CDR1 SGHTA, CDR2 FQGNSA. Losses at the gene ends were 1 base for V and 12 bases for J; bases not matched to a gene: 7.

The chain combines TRBV7-2 with TRBJ1-6; 9 bases agree with TRBD1. This clonotype originated in a woman aged 25 to 39 who had recovered from COVID-19. The material sequenced was PBMCs or T cells enriched from blood (not recorded which). In DNA form, the CDR3 reads TGTGCCAGCAGCTTAGGGACAGGGGTCCCTTTACCCCTCCACTTT. Its protein is CASSLGTGVPLPLHF.